The text below deals with one TCR beta chain. The source of the sample is a study of OX40 agonist ivuxolimab in advanced cancers. The repertoire was sequenced with immunoSEQ multiplex PCR; TCRdb's copy has only in-frame clones and lacks some. Among 45,000 to 60,000 clones listed, over 70% were seen once. Germline V gives CDR1 WSHSY, CDR2 SAAADI. Losses at the gene ends were 6 bases for V and 9 bases for J; bases not matched to a gene: 4. This CDR3 has 13 residues. This sequence originates from an adult with an advanced solid tumor such as melanoma, head and neck, liver or kidney cancer. V gene TRBV10-2 combines with J gene TRBJ2-4; TRBD2 matches at 11 bases. Sequences were derived from CD4+ or CD8+ T cells sorted from blood, sampled in a trial of the OX40 agonist ivuxolimab. In DNA form, the CDR3 reads TGCGCCAGCAGCCCCGGGACTAGCGGCATTCAGTACTTC. Translation gives CASSPGTSGIQYF.